This T cell receptor (beta chain) was sequenced in a study of control samples from healthy donors and cancer patients. Germline-derived CDR1 and CDR2 are LNHDA and SQIVND (reference sequence). CDR3 length: 14 amino acids. The trim removed 3 bases at V and 4 bases at J, leaving 6 bases unmatched. The assay was immunoSEQ multiplex PCR, and TCRdb's table has in-frame clones only and misses some. The sample contains 98,000 or so clones, around 89% of which appear only once. The specimen sequenced was blood. This sequence originates from a woman between 65 and 79 years old in good health. The rearrangement joins TRBV19 to TRBJ2-7, with 7 bases aligning to TRBD1. The CDR3 region has the DNA TGTGCCAGTAGTATCTTTGGGACAGCTTACGAGCAGTACTTC. Amino acids: CASSIFGTAYEQYF.